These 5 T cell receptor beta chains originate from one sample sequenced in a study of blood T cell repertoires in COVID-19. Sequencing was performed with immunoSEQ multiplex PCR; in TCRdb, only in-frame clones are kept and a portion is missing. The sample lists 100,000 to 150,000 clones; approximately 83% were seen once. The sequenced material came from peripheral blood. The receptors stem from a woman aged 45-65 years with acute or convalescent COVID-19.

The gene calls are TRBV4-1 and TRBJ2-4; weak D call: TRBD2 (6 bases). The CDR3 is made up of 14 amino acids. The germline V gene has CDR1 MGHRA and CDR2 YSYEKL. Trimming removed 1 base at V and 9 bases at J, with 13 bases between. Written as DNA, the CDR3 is TGCGCCAGCAGCCAAGTTGGAGGGCTAAGCATTCAGTACTTC. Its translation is CASSQVGGLSIQYF.

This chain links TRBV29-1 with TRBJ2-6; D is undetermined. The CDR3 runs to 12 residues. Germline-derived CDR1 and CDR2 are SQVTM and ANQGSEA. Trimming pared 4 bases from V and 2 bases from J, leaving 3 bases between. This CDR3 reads CSVGAGANVLTF. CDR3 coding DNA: TGCAGCGTTGGCGCTGGGGCCAACGTCCTGACTTTC.

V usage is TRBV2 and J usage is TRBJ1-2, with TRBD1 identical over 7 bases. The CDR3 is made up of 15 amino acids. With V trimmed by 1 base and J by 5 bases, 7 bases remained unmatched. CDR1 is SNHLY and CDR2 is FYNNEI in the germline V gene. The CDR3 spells CASSEGTGLRYGYTF. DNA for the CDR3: TGTGCCAGCAGTGAAGGGACAGGACTTCGATATGGCTACACCTTC.

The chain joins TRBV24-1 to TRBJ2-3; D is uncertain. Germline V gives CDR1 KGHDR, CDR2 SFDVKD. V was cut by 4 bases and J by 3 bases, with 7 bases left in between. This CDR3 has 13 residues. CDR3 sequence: CATSEPLTDTQYF. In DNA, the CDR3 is TGTGCCACCAGTGAGCCGCTAACAGATACGCAGTATTTT.

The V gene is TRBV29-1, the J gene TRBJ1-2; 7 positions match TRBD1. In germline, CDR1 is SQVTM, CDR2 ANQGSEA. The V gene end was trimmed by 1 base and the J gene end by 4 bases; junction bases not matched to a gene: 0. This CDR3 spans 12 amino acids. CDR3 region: CSVEAGGYGYTF. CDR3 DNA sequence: TGCAGCGTTGAAGCAGGGGGCTATGGCTACACCTTC.